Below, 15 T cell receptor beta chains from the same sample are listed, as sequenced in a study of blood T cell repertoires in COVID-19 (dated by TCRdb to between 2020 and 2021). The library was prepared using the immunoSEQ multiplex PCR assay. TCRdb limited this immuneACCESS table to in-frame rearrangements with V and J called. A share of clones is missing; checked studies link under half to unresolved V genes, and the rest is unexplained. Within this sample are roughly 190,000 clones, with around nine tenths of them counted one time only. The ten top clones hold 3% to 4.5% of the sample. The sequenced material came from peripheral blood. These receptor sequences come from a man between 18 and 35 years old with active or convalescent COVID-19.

The CDR3, as DNA: TGTGCCAGCAGCTTAGAAGGTGTTGGGGTGGGGAGCGGGACTGAAGCTTTCTTT. As protein: CASSLEGVGVGSGTEAFF. J is TRBJ1-1 and V is TRBV7-8; D is unclear. The ends were cut back, 1 base at V and 5 bases at J, with 23 bases in the middle. This CDR3 is 18 amino acids long. Per the germline V gene, CDR1 is SGHVS and CDR2 is FQNEAQ.

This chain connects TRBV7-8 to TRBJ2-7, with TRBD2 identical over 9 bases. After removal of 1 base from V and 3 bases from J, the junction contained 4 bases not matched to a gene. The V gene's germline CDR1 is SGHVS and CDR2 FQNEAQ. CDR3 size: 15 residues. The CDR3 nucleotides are TGTGCCAGCAGCTTAGGGACTAGCGACCTCTACGAGCAGTACTTC. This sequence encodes CASSLGTSDLYEQYF. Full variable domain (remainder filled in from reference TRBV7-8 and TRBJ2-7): GAGVSQSPRYKVAKRGQDVALRCDPISGHVSLFWYQQALGQGPEFLTYFQNEAQLDKSGLPSDRFFAERPEGSVSTLKIQRTQQEDSAVYLCASSLGTSDLYEQYFGPGTRLTVT.

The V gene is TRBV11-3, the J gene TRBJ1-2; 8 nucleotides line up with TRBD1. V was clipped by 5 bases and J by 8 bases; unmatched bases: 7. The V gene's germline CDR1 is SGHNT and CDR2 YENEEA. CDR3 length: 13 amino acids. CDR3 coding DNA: TGTGCCAGCAGCCCCGGACAGGGACGCGGCTACACCTTC. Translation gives CASSPGQGRGYTF. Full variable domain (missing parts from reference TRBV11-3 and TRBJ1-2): EAGVVQSPRYKIIEKKQPVAFWCNPISGHNTLYWYLQNLGQGPELLIRYENEEAVDDSQLPKDRFSAERLKGVDSTLKIQPAELGDSAVYLCASSPGQGRGYTFGSGTRLTVV.

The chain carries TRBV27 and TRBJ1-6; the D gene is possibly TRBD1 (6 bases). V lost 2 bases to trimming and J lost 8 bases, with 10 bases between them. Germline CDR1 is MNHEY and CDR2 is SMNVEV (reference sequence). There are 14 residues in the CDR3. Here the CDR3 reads CASSLQGSYSPLHF. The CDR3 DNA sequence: TGTGCCAGCAGTTTACAGGGGTCGTATTCACCCCTCCACTTT.

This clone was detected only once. Here the CDR3 DNA reads TGTGCCAGCAGCTTAACGCGACTAGCGGCTGAGCAGTTCTTC. Translated, it gives CASSLTRLAAEQFF. The J gene is TRBJ2-1, the V gene TRBV7-3, with TRBD2 matching 9 bases. V shed 0 bases and J 9 bases; nucleotides not matched to a gene: 3. The germline CDR1 and CDR2 sequences are SGHTA and FQGTGA. The CDR3 is 14 amino acids. Using reference TRBV7-3 and TRBJ2-1 for the parts outside the CDR3, the full variable domain is GAGVSQTPSNKVTEKGKYVELRCDPISGHTALYWYRQSLGQGPEFLIYFQGTGAADDSGLPNDRFFAVRPEGSVSTLKIQRTERGDSAVYLCASSLTRLAAEQFFGPGTRLTVL.

The CDR3 nucleotides are TGTGCCAGCAGAAGAGAGCCCCTTGGAAACACCATATATTTT. As protein: CASRREPLGNTIYF. The V and J genes are TRBV14 and TRBJ1-3; D not certain. This CDR3 spans 14 amino acids. Trimming took off 6 bases at V and 3 bases at J, with 12 bases between the two ends. The germline CDR1 and CDR2 sequences are SGHDN and FVKESK.

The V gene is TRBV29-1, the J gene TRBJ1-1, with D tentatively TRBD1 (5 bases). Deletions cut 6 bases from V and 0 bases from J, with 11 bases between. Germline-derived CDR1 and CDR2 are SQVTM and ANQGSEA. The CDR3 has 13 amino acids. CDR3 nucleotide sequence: TGCAGCGTATCCAGGGCCCTGAACACTGAAGCTTTCTTT. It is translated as CSVSRALNTEAFF.

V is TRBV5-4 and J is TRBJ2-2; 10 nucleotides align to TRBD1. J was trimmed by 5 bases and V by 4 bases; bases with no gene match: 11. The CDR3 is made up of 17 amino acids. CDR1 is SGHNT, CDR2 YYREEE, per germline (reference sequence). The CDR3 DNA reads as TGTGCCAGCAGCCGACCTGACAGGGGGCGTACTACCGGGGAGCTGTTTTTT. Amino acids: CASSRPDRGRTTGELFF.

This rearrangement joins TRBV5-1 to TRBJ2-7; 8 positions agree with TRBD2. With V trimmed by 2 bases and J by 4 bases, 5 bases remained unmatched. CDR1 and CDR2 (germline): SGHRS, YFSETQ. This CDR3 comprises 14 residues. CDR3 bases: TGCGCCAGCAGCTTAGCGGGAGAAGGGTACGAGCAGTACTTC. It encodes CASSLAGEGYEQYF. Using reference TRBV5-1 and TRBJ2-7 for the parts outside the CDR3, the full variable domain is KAGVTQTPRYLIKTRGQQVTLSCSPISGHRSVSWYQQTPGQGLQFLFEYFSETQRNKGNFPGRFSGRQFSNSRSEMNVSTLELGDSALYLCASSLAGEGYEQYFGPGTRLTVT.

The CDR3 DNA is TGTGCCACGGCACCTGTAAGAAACCAAGAGACCCAGTACTTC. Protein: CATAPVRNQETQYF. The chain is built from TRBV15 and TRBJ2-5, with D unclear. The CDR3 covers 14 residues. V dropped 9 bases and J dropped 0 bases, with 14 bases sitting between them. Germline CDR1 is LNHNV and CDR2 is YYDKDF (reference sequence).

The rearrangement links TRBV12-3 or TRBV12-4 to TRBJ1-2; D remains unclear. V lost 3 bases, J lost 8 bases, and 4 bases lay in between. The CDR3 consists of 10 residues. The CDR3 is CASSFRGYTF. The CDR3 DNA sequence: TGTGCCAGCAGTTTTCGGGGCTACACCTTC.

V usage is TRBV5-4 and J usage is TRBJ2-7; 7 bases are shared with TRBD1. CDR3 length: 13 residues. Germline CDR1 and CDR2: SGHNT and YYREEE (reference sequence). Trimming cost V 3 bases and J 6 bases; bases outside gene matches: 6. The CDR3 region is CASSSTGDLEQYV. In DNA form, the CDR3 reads TGTGCCAGCAGCTCTACAGGGGATCTCGAGCAGTACGTC.

The chain's CDR3 is CASSRTQVQGYSNQPQHF. CDR3 coding DNA: TGTGCCAGCAGTAGAACCCAGGTTCAGGGGTATAGCAATCAGCCCCAGCATTTT. This rearrangement joins TRBV27 to TRBJ1-5; D is possibly TRBD1 (6 bases). The CDR3 is 18 residues long. Germline CDR1 reads MNHEY; CDR2 reads SMNVEV (reference sequence). Trimming removed 5 bases at V and 0 bases at J, with 20 bases between.

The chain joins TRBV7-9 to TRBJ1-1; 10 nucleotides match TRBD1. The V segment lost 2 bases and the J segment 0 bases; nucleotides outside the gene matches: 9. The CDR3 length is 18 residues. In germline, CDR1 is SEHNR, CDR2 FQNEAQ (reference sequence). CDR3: CASSLTPPGQGLNTEAFF. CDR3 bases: TGTGCCAGCAGCTTAACCCCTCCGGGACAGGGGTTGAACACTGAAGCTTTCTTT.

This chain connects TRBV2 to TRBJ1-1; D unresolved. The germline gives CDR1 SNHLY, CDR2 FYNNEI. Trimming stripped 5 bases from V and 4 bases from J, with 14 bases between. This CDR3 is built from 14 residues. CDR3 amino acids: CASSITTRGTEAFF. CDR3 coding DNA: TGTGCCAGCAGTATTACCACCAGAGGCACTGAAGCTTTCTTT. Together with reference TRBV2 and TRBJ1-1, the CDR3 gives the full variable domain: EPEVTQTPSHQVTQMGQEVILRCVPISNHLYFYWYRQILGQKVEFLVSFYNNEISEKSEIFDDQFSVERPDGSNFTLKIRSTKLEDSAMYFCASSITTRGTEAFFGQGTRLTVV.